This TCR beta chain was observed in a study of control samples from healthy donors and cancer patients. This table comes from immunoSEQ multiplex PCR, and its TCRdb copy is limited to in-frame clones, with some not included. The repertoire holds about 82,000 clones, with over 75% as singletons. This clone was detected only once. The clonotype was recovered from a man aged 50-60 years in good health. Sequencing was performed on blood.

CDR3 DNA: TGTGCCAGCAGTGAATCTTGGAGAGGGGGGACCGGGGAGCTGTTTTTT. It translates to CASSESWRGGTGELFF. V usage is TRBV6-1 and J usage is TRBJ2-2, with D perhaps TRBD1 or TRBD2 (6 bases each). V was shortened by 2 bases and J by 5 bases, with 15 bases between the two germline ends. The germline gives CDR1 MNHNS, CDR2 SASEGT. CDR3 length: 16 amino acids.